The 31 T cell receptor beta chains below all came from one sample that was sequenced in a study of cytomegalovirus exposure and HLA in healthy donors. TCRdb's table, derived via immunoSEQ multiplex PCR, lists solely in-frame clones and lacks some. The sample consists of 150,000 to 200,000 clones, roughly 80% of them appearing once. Sequencing was done on a sample of PBMCs. These receptor sequences come from a man between 18 and 35 years old in good health and CMV-seropositive.

V and J are TRBV19 and TRBJ2-3, with 12 bases that match TRBD2. The CDR3 contains 20 residues. Germline V gene lookup returns CDR1 LNHDA and CDR2 SQIVND (reference sequence). With 2 bases clipped from V and 2 bases from J, the junction kept 14 bases outside the gene matches. The CDR3 bases are TGTGCCAGTAGTATAAAACGTAACTACGGACTAGCGGGACCCACAGATACGCAGTATTTT. Protein product: CASSIKRNYGLAGPTDTQYF.

The V call is TRBV30, the J call TRBJ2-3; D is possibly TRBD1 (6 bases). The CDR3 sequence is 12 residues long. Germline assignment: CDR1 GTSNPN and CDR2 SVGIG (reference sequence). V lost 8 bases and J lost 1, with 10 bases in between. CDR3: CARAGGTDTQYF. CDR3 in DNA: TGTGCCCGCGCAGGGGGCACAGATACGCAGTATTTT.

This rearrangement joins TRBV29-1 to TRBJ2-1, with 13 bases lining up with TRBD2. V shed 2 bases and J 7 bases; nucleotides not matched to a gene: 2. The CDR3 loop spans 14 amino acids. CDR1 and CDR2 from the germline V gene are SQVTM and ANQGSEA. CDR3 sequence (DNA): TGCAGCGTTGAAAAGACTAGCGGGAGGAATGAGCAGTTCTTC. As protein: CSVEKTSGRNEQFF.

V gene TRBV5-4 combines with J gene TRBJ1-1; D is perhaps TRBD1 (5 bases). V shed 4 bases and J shed 5 bases, with 9 bases lying between them. CDR3 length equals 12 residues. Germline CDR1 SGHNT, CDR2 YYREEE (reference sequence). CDR3 in amino acids: CASSPGGTEAFF. Here the CDR3 DNA reads TGTGCCAGCAGCCCCGGGGGGACTGAAGCTTTCTTT.

J is TRBJ2-2 and V is TRBV28, with 9 bases lining up with TRBD2. The CDR3 totals 16 residues. The V gene end was trimmed by 6 bases and the J gene end by 3 bases; junction bases not matched to a gene: 8. The germline V gene encodes CDR1 MDHEN and CDR2 SYDVKM. This CDR3 reads CASSFSGSTYTGELFF. The CDR3 region has the DNA TGTGCCAGCAGCTTTAGCGGGAGTACGTACACCGGGGAGCTGTTTTTT.

The V and J genes are TRBV28 and TRBJ2-1; 10 bases fit TRBD1. The germline gives CDR1 MDHEN, CDR2 SYDVKM. Trimming at V came to 7 bases and at J to 8 bases, leaving 8 bases not matched to a gene. This CDR3 has 14 amino acids. The DNA for the CDR3 is TGTGCCAGCACCTCGACAGGGGGCGAGGATGAGCAGTTCTTC. It codes for CASTSTGGEDEQFF.

V is TRBV7-3 and J is TRBJ1-1; 9 positions agree with TRBD1. This CDR3 has 14 amino acids. CDR1 SGHTA and CDR2 FQGTGA come from the germline V gene. Trimming at V came to 6 bases and at J to 5 bases, leaving 7 bases not matched to a gene. The CDR3 loop reads CASSKDRGETEAFF. The CDR3 DNA is TGTGCCAGCAGTAAGGACAGGGGTGAGACTGAAGCTTTCTTT.

The chain recombines TRBV10-3 with TRBJ2-7, with D unresolved. Germline CDR1 reads ENHRY; CDR2 reads SYGVKD. There are 14 residues in the CDR3. Trimming left V 2 bases short and J 2 bases short, with 10 bases between. The CDR3 sequence: CAISERGTTYEQYF. The DNA for the CDR3 is TGTGCCATCAGTGAGCGCGGCACCACCTACGAGCAGTACTTC.

The CDR3 bases are TGCGCCAGCAGCGAACGACAGGAGCGCACAGATACGCAGTATTTT. Residues: CASSERQERTDTQYF. The chain uses TRBV5-1 and TRBJ2-3; a possible D gene is TRBD1 (6 bases). The ends were cut back, 4 bases at V and 1 base at J, with 13 bases in the middle. The CDR3 is made up of 15 amino acids. The germline V gene has CDR1 SGHRS and CDR2 YFSETQ.

This clone was seen a handful of times. The chain joins TRBV5-1 to TRBJ2-2; TRBD1 matches at 7 bases. V lost 7 bases, J lost 2 bases, and 11 bases stayed unmatched. Germline CDR1 SGHRS, CDR2 YFSETQ. The CDR3 has 16 residues. The CDR3 DNA follows: TGCGCCAGCCAGCCTCTTGGACAGGTTAACACCGGGGAGCTGTTTTTT. The encoded protein is CASQPLGQVNTGELFF.

The rearrangement uses TRBV28 and TRBJ1-2; D remains ambiguous. The V end lost 1 base, the J end lost 4 bases, and 7 bases lay between the germline ends. Germline V CDR1 and CDR2: MDHEN, SYDVKM. CDR3 length: 13 residues. The CDR3 is CASSLSGLYGYTF. The CDR3 coding sequence is TGTGCCAGCAGTTTATCCGGACTCTATGGCTACACCTTC.

CDR3 residues: CASSQDPRDYGYTF. CDR3 coding DNA: TGCGCCAGCAGCCAAGACCCGCGGGACTATGGCTACACCTTC. This chain uses TRBV4-3 with TRBJ1-2; D gene unclear. V dropped 0 bases and J dropped 3 bases, with 8 bases sitting between them. The CDR3 has 14 residues. Germline V lookup: CDR1 LGHNA, CDR2 YSLEER.

To note about this clone: Other DNA sequences within the sample encode an identical CDR3. The J gene is TRBJ2-7, the V gene TRBV27; 11 bases agree with TRBD1. With V trimmed by 6 bases and J by 2 bases, 3 bases remained unmatched. The V gene's germline CDR1 is MNHEY and CDR2 SMNVEV (reference sequence). CDR3 length: 14 amino acids. The DNA of the CDR3 is TGTGCCAGCAGAAGGACAGGGGGCGCCTACGAGCAGTACTTC. Its protein product is CASRRTGGAYEQYF.

J is TRBJ2-5 and V is TRBV28; 7 nucleotides match TRBD2. V lost 7 bases and J lost 6; bases outside the gene matches: 11. The CDR3 runs 14 residues. CDR1 and CDR2 (germline): MDHEN, SYDVKM. CDR3 DNA sequence: TGTGCCAGCACCCTCCCGGGGGGTAGAAAGACCCAGTACTTC. It codes for CASTLPGGRKTQYF.

The chain couples TRBV5-1 to TRBJ2-1; 7 bases line up with TRBD2. CDR3 size: 16 residues. V trimming: 0 bases; J trimming: 8 bases; junction bases outside the gene matches: 11. Germline values: CDR1 SGHRS, CDR2 YFSETQ. CDR3 coding DNA: TGCGCCAGCAGCTTGGCGGTCAAGCGGGGACTGGATGAGCAGTTCTTC. Residues: CASSLAVKRGLDEQFF.

The V call is TRBV11-3, the J call TRBJ2-3; D call uncertain. Looked up from germline, CDR1 is SGHNT and CDR2 is YENEEA. The CDR3 is 14 residues long. Trimming pared 4 bases from V and 6 bases from J, leaving 14 bases between. The CDR3 DNA follows: TGTGCCAGCAGCTCAAGACTTGACGGGGATACGCAGTATTTT. It translates to CASSSRLDGDTQYF.

The rearrangement links TRBV25-1 to TRBJ2-7; D not certain. Germline-derived CDR1 and CDR2 are MGHDK and SYGVNS. The CDR3 totals 11 residues. V was trimmed by 8 bases and J by 4 bases, leaving 9 bases between them. The chain's CDR3 is CASATLYEQYF. The CDR3 bases are TGTGCCAGCGCTACCTTGTACGAGCAGTACTTC.

The chain has TRBV9 and TRBJ1-2, with 8 bases matching TRBD1. The length of the CDR3 is 18 residues. Germline assignment: CDR1 SGDLS and CDR2 YYNGEE. V gave up 7 bases and J gave up 3 bases; unmatched junction bases: 20. The CDR3 spells CASGQGAVRSLGDYGYTF. CDR3 nucleotides: TGTGCCAGCGGGCAGGGGGCGGTCAGGTCGCTTGGGGACTATGGCTACACCTTC.

This chain links TRBV5-6 with TRBJ2-5; TRBD2 aligns across 11 bases. Looked up from germline, CDR1 is SGHDT and CDR2 is YYEEEE. CDR3 size: 16 residues. V gave up 4 bases and J gave up 6 bases; unmatched junction bases: 11. CDR3 bases: TGTGCCAGCAGCCAAGGGGGTAGCGGGAGGGCAAAGACCCAGTACTTC. It yields the protein CASSQGGSGRAKTQYF.

This clone is a singleton in its sample. The rearrangement uses TRBV27 and TRBJ2-3; possibly TRBD1 for D (5 bases). CDR1 and CDR2 from the germline V gene are MNHEY and SMNVEV (reference sequence). V lost 5 bases and J 11 bases, leaving 17 bases between the germline ends. The CDR3 extends over 13 amino acids. This CDR3 is CASSTQTVQGQYF. DNA for the CDR3: TGTGCCAGCAGTACCCAGACAGTCCAGGGGCAGTATTTT.

In this sample, this clone turned up once. This chain uses TRBV27 with TRBJ2-3; 7 positions agree with TRBD1. Germline CDR1 and CDR2: MNHEY and SMNVEV (reference sequence). V shed 5 bases, J shed 1 base, and the junction held 9 bases outside the gene matches. The CDR3 consists of 16 residues. The DNA of the CDR3 is TGTGCCAGCAGTCCTTCGACAGGGATTGGCACAGATACGCAGTATTTT. Its protein product is CASSPSTGIGTDTQYF.

V gene TRBV7-9 combines with J gene TRBJ2-1, with no clear D. Germline lookup yields CDR1 SEHNR and CDR2 FQNEAQ (reference sequence). The CDR3 covers 10 residues. The ends were cut back, 5 bases at V and 6 bases at J, with 2 bases in the middle. The CDR3 sequence is CASSRNEQFF. For the CDR3, the DNA is TGTGCCAGCAGCCGCAATGAGCAGTTCTTC. The whole variable domain, remainder taken from reference TRBV7-9 and TRBJ2-1, is DTGVSQNPRHKITKRGQNVTFRCDPISEHNRLYWYRQTLGQGPEFLTYFQNEAQLEKSRLLSDRFSAERPKGSFSTLEIQRTEQGDSAMYLCASSRNEQFFGPGTRLTVL.

The rearrangement links TRBV6-1 to TRBJ2-1, with D hard to call. V lost 10 bases to trimming and J lost 12 bases, with 13 bases between them. The CDR3 length is 10 residues. The V gene's germline CDR1 is MNHNS and CDR2 SASEGT. CDR3 nucleotides: TGTGCCAACGCCCCAGATTGGCAGTTCTTC. The encoded protein is CANAPDWQFF.

The CDR3 DNA reads TGTGCCAGCAGCAAACCCGGGGGAGGGCAGAAGCAGTACTTC. As protein: CASSKPGGGQKQYF. The chain is built from TRBV9 and TRBJ2-7; 7 bases are a match to TRBD2. CDR1 is SGDLS, CDR2 YYNGEE, per germline. Germline trimming cut 4 bases from V and 8 bases from J; bases unmatched to any gene: 12. The CDR3 has 14 residues.

This chain connects TRBV6-4 to TRBJ1-1; D is perhaps TRBD1 (6 bases). CDR1 and CDR2 (germline): MRHNA, SNTAGT. Trimming shortened V by 8 bases and J by 5 bases, and 24 bases separated the two germline ends. The CDR3 sequence is 16 residues long. CDR3 in DNA: TGTGCCAGCGAACCGACGACAAGGGGGTTTCGTACTGAAGCTTTCTTT. It codes for CASEPTTRGFRTEAFF.

The J gene is TRBJ2-7, the V gene TRBV5-1; 13 positions agree with TRBD2. The CDR3 is 15 residues long. Germline CDR1 reads SGHRS; CDR2 reads YFSETQ. After removal of 4 bases from V and 6 bases from J, the junction contained 7 bases not matched to a gene. The CDR3 nucleotides are TGCGCCAGCAGCCCCGGACTAGCGGGAGTTAGCGAGCAGTACTTC. Translating it yields CASSPGLAGVSEQYF.

This clone has a handful of counts. CDR3 loop: CASSWRDGQETQYF. In DNA form, the CDR3 reads TGTGCCAGCAGCTGGAGGGACGGCCAAGAGACCCAGTACTTC. The chain is built from TRBV28 and TRBJ2-5; D possibly corresponds to TRBD2 (6 bases). Per the germline V gene, CDR1 is MDHEN and CDR2 is SYDVKM. The CDR3 extends over 14 amino acids. V was clipped by 6 bases and J by 1 base, with 12 bases between them. The full variable domain, its missing parts supplied by reference TRBV28 and TRBJ2-5, is DVKVTQSSRYLVKRTGEKVFLECVQDMDHENMFWYRQDPGLGLRLIYFSYDVKMKEKGDIPEGYSVSREKKERFSLILESASTNQTSMYLCASSWRDGQETQYFGPGTRLLVL.

The V gene is TRBV27, the J gene TRBJ2-7; 7 bases align to TRBD2. The germline CDR1 and CDR2 sequences are MNHEY and SMNVEV (reference sequence). V lost 5 bases, J lost 5 bases, and 9 bases stayed unmatched. CDR3 length equals 14 residues. The CDR3 sequence: CASSPGLGGHEQYF. CDR3 nucleotides: TGTGCCAGCAGTCCCGGACTAGGAGGGCACGAGCAGTACTTC.

The chain employs TRBV5-1 and TRBJ2-5; D might be TRBD1 (5 bases). The germline gives CDR1 SGHRS, CDR2 YFSETQ. Trimming removed 0 bases from V and 0 bases from J, with 9 bases in between. CDR3 size: 15 residues. CDR3 residues: CASSLVKTDQETQYF. The CDR3 region has the DNA TGCGCCAGCAGCTTGGTTAAGACAGACCAAGAGACCCAGTACTTC.

The table lists this clone with a count of one. V and J are TRBV28 and TRBJ2-1; TRBD2 matches at 9 bases. The CDR3 totals 16 residues. J gave up 9 bases and V 5 bases, and 14 bases lay outside the gene matches. Germline V CDR1 and CDR2: MDHEN, SYDVKM. The CDR3 coding sequence is TGTGCCAGCAGTCCACATAGCGGGAGCGTTCAGGGTGAGCAGTTCTTC. Translating gives CASSPHSGSVQGEQFF.

The chain employs TRBV6-6 and TRBJ1-5; unclear D gene. Between the trimmed V and J ends, which lost 5 bases and 5 bases, there was a span of 10 bases. CDR1 is MNHNY and CDR2 is SVGAGI in the germline V gene (reference sequence). This CDR3 spans 13 amino acids. The CDR3 here is CASSRRRDQPQHF. The CDR3 DNA reads as TGTGCCAGCAGTCGGAGGAGGGATCAGCCCCAGCATTTT.